This T cell receptor (beta chain) was found in a study of CD8 T cells in Susac syndrome. Trimming pared 5 bases from V and 3 bases from J, leaving 14 bases between. This CDR3 spans 15 amino acids. CDR1 PRHDT and CDR2 FYEKMQ come from the germline V gene (reference sequence). Negative isolation yielded CD8+ and CD4+ T cells; FACS enriched TEMRA cells. The RNA, about 0.45 to 1 ug, was put through reverse transcription using random hexamers. Each CDR3 protein is one row after TCRdb ran MiXCR on the immunoSEQ multiplex PCR reads. This table has about 89,000 distinct CDR3 sequences, roughly 93% appearing once.

Sequenced sample: CD8+ T cells from PBMCs. The TCR sequence derives from a human donor in good health. This chain joins TRBV13 and TRBJ1-3; D call uncertain. The CDR3 loop reads CASSPVEEGGNTIYF. In nucleotides, the CDR3 is TGTGCCAGCAGCCCCGTAGAAGAGGGTGGAAACACCATATATTTT.